The 21 T cell receptor beta chains below come from one sample, sequenced in a study of cytomegalovirus exposure and HLA in healthy donors. Primers: 60 Vbeta forward and 13 Jbeta reverse. Libraries were prepared by immunoSEQ multiplex PCR; TCRdb keeps only in-frame clonotypes and omits some of them. The table lists 200,000 to 250,000 clones, roughly 80% of them singletons. Sequencing was carried out using PBMCs. Receptors originate from a man aged 30 to 39 in good health and CMV-seronegative.

This clone appeared a few times. The rearrangement joins TRBV28 to TRBJ1-2, with 9 bases fitting TRBD1. The CDR3 has 15 amino acids. CDR1 MDHEN and CDR2 SYDVKM come from the germline V gene. Trimming removed 3 bases from V and 7 bases from J; junction bases left unmatched: 9. This chain's CDR3 is CASSLPGQGVGGYTF. The CDR3 nucleotides are TGTGCCAGCAGTTTGCCGGGACAGGGAGTCGGTGGCTACACCTTC.

This sequence joins TRBV4-3 and TRBJ1-3; D not certain. Trimming took off 0 bases at V and 3 bases at J, with 9 bases between the two ends. In germline, CDR1 is LGHNA, CDR2 YSLEER. This CDR3 comprises 15 residues. The CDR3 region is CASSQEAVLGNTIYF. CDR3 DNA sequence: TGCGCCAGCAGCCAAGAGGCAGTTCTTGGAAACACCATATATTTT.

This rearrangement joins TRBV5-6 to TRBJ2-7; 11 bases fit TRBD1. V was pared by 4 bases and J by 3 bases, with 12 bases of the junction left unmatched. The germline V gene has CDR1 SGHDT and CDR2 YYEEEE. The CDR3 covers 17 residues. CDR3 bases: TGTGCCAGCAGCCCCTCAGGACAGGGGGCGACCAACTACGAGCAGTACTTC. Amino acid sequence: CASSPSGQGATNYEQYF.

This clone has a handful of counts. The rearrangement links TRBV15 to TRBJ2-3; 11 bases fit TRBD2. The CDR3 contains 17 residues. Germline CDR1 reads LNHNV; CDR2 reads YYDKDF (reference sequence). V lost 1 base, J lost 0 bases, and 3 bases stayed unmatched. The CDR3 sequence: CATSRGLAGTSTDTQYF. Written as DNA, the CDR3 is TGTGCCACCAGCAGAGGACTAGCGGGGACTAGCACAGATACGCAGTATTTT.

The chain uses TRBV5-1 and TRBJ2-3; TRBD2 aligns across 8 bases. J was trimmed by 2 bases and V by 8 bases; bases with no gene match: 7. The CDR3 is 14 residues long. Germline V gene sequence: CDR1 SGHRS, CDR2 YFSETQ. CDR3 sequence (DNA): TGCGCCAGTTGGCGGGGGGACCTCACAGATACGCAGTATTTT. It encodes CASWRGDLTDTQYF.

This chain joins TRBV7-8 and TRBJ2-2; 7 nucleotides agree with TRBD2. With V trimmed by 5 bases and J by 9 bases, 18 bases remained unmatched. Germline assignment: CDR1 SGHVS and CDR2 FQNEAQ. This CDR3 has 17 amino acids. Here the CDR3 reads CASSPGGAGPPNRELFF. CDR3 in DNA: TGTGCCAGCAGCCCGGGGGGAGCGGGGCCCCCGAACAGGGAGCTGTTTTTT.

The chain is built from TRBV5-1 and TRBJ2-3, with a weak D call TRBD1 (5 bases). The CDR3 extends over 14 amino acids. Germline V gene lookup returns CDR1 SGHRS and CDR2 YFSETQ. Trimming removed 5 bases from V and 0 bases from J, with 10 bases in between. The CDR3, as DNA: TGCGCCAGCAGAGGGGTTACTAGCACAGATACGCAGTATTTT. Translating it yields CASRGVTSTDTQYF. Supplemented by reference TRBV5-1 and TRBJ2-3, the full variable domain reads KAGVTQTPRYLIKTRGQQVTLSCSPISGHRSVSWYQQTPGQGLQFLFEYFSETQRNKGNFPGRFSGRQFSNSRSEMNVSTLELGDSALYLCASRGVTSTDTQYFGPGTRLTVL.

The V and J genes are TRBV6-1 and TRBJ2-1; 10 positions agree with TRBD1. V trimming: 6 bases; J trimming: 6 bases; junction bases outside the gene matches: 8. Germline-derived CDR1 and CDR2 are MNHNS and SASEGT. The CDR3 loop spans 15 amino acids. The DNA for the CDR3 is TGTGCCAGCAGCCGAGACAGGGGGCACGGCAATGAGCAGTTCTTC. This translates into CASSRDRGHGNEQFF.

The rearrangement uses TRBV28 and TRBJ2-2, with unresolved D. Germline V gives CDR1 MDHEN, CDR2 SYDVKM. This CDR3 spans 14 amino acids. The germline V and J ends were trimmed by 6 bases and 4 bases, with 12 bases remaining between them. CDR3 amino acids: CASSTTSVTGELFF. CDR3 coding DNA: TGTGCCAGCAGCACCACCTCGGTCACCGGGGAGCTGTTTTTT.

The rearrangement uses TRBV9 and TRBJ1-2, with 7 bases identical to TRBD1. The CDR3 runs 13 residues. After removal of 4 bases from V and 8 bases from J, the junction contained 8 bases not matched to a gene. The germline gives CDR1 SGDLS, CDR2 YYNGEE. The DNA of the CDR3 is TGTGCCAGCAGCCCACGGACAGGAAACGGCTACACCTTC. Translated, it gives CASSPRTGNGYTF.

The chain has TRBV5-1 and TRBJ1-4, with 7 bases fitting TRBD1. J gave up 8 bases and V 0 bases, and 7 bases lay outside the gene matches. CDR1 and CDR2 (germline): SGHRS, YFSETQ. The CDR3 runs 15 residues. The CDR3 region has the DNA TGCGCCAGCAGCTTGGAAGGGACAGTGTGGGAAAAACTGTTTTTT. This codes for CASSLEGTVWEKLFF.

The gene calls are TRBV27 and TRBJ1-1; no clear D gene. The CDR3 has 14 residues. Looked up from germline, CDR1 is MNHEY and CDR2 is SMNVEV (reference sequence). Trimming stripped 9 bases from V and 3 bases from J, with 17 bases between. CDR3 DNA sequence: TGTGCCAGTCGTGCTGGGCTCTGGGACACTGAAGCTTTCTTT. It codes for CASRAGLWDTEAFF.

This chain links TRBV10-3 with TRBJ2-3, with 7 bases that match TRBD1. The CDR3 runs to 17 residues. J was trimmed by 0 bases and V by 0 bases; bases with no gene match: 6. CDR1 is ENHRY, CDR2 SYGVKD, per germline. The DNA for the CDR3 is TGTGCCATCAGTGAGTCGTCAGGGGGTGGTAGCACAGATACGCAGTATTTT. It codes for CAISESSGGGSTDTQYF.

This clone appeared a few times. This chain joins TRBV2 and TRBJ2-3; D unclear. The CDR3 totals 18 residues. Germline V CDR1 and CDR2: SNHLY, FYNNEI. Trimming took 7 bases from V and 4 from J, leaving 27 bases between them. CDR3 coding DNA: TGTGCCAGCATTCCCAGGTTTGTTAACTTCGGTGACGCAGATACGCAGTATTTT. It encodes CASIPRFVNFGDADTQYF.

V gene TRBV5-1 combines with J gene TRBJ1-1, with 11 positions matching TRBD1. With V trimmed by 4 bases and J by 3 bases, 5 bases remained unmatched. The CDR3 runs 15 residues. Germline V lookup: CDR1 SGHRS, CDR2 YFSETQ. This CDR3 is CASSIPGQGDTEAFF. In DNA, the CDR3 is TGCGCCAGCAGCATCCCGGGACAGGGGGACACTGAAGCTTTCTTT.

The chain carries TRBV6-6 and TRBJ2-1; 11 nucleotides line up with TRBD2. CDR3 length: 16 residues. Trimming at V came to 6 bases and at J to 4 bases, leaving 8 bases not matched to a gene. Germline CDR1 is MNHNY and CDR2 is SVGAGI (reference sequence). The CDR3 bases are TGTGCCAGCAGCCTCGGGACTAGCGGCGATTACAATGAGCAGTTCTTC. The encoded protein is CASSLGTSGDYNEQFF.

This chain uses TRBV19 with TRBJ1-5, with 8 bases aligning to TRBD1. Germline CDR1 and CDR2: LNHDA and SQIVND (reference sequence). The CDR3 contains 14 residues. V trimming: 2 bases; J trimming: 5 bases; junction bases outside the gene matches: 2. The CDR3 region has the DNA TGTGCCAGTAGTATACGGACAGGGTATCAGCCCCAGCATTTT. Translated, it gives CASSIRTGYQPQHF.

The chain carries TRBV7-2 and TRBJ1-1; the D is unclear. V was clipped by 2 bases and J by 6 bases, with 7 bases between them. Germline CDR1 reads SGHTA; CDR2 reads FQGNSA. The CDR3 covers 12 residues. The CDR3 loop is CASSLSRSEAFF. The CDR3 DNA follows: TGTGCCAGCAGCTTATCCAGGTCTGAAGCTTTCTTT.

The J gene is TRBJ2-5, the V gene TRBV14, with 7 bases fitting TRBD2. The junction had 15 bases not matched to a gene; V was cut back by 4 bases and J by 4 bases. The CDR3 runs 17 residues. CDR1 is SGHDN, CDR2 FVKESK, per germline. This CDR3 is CASSPSAGVVRTETQYF. DNA of the CDR3: TGTGCCAGCAGCCCGTCCGCGGGGGTGGTACGAACAGAGACCCAGTACTTC.

The chain links TRBV7-9 to TRBJ1-1, with TRBD1 matching 7 bases. This CDR3 is 14 amino acids long. Germline CDR1 and CDR2: SEHNR and FQNEAQ (reference sequence). With V trimmed by 5 bases and J by 1 base, 4 bases remained unmatched. The CDR3 DNA reads as TGTGCCAGCAGCCTACAGGGGCAGAACACTGAAGCTTTCTTT. Amino acids: CASSLQGQNTEAFF. Drawing the rest from reference TRBV7-9 and TRBJ1-1, the complete variable domain is DTGVSQNPRHKITKRGQNVTFRCDPISEHNRLYWYRQTLGQGPEFLTYFQNEAQLEKSRLLSDRFSAERPKGSFSTLEIQRTEQGDSAMYLCASSLQGQNTEAFFGQGTRLTVV.

The chain joins TRBV7-8 to TRBJ1-5, with D perhaps matching TRBD1 (5 bases). V lost 5 bases to trimming and J lost 3 bases, with 14 bases between them. CDR1 SGHVS and CDR2 FQNEAQ come from the germline V gene. The CDR3 spans 15 residues. CDR3: CASSDPGGNNQPQHF. CDR3 in DNA: TGTGCCAGCAGCGACCCGGGGGGGAACAATCAGCCCCAGCATTTT.